This is a list of T cell receptor beta chains from one sample in a study of graft-versus-host responses after intestinal transplantation. The antigens of these receptors remain unknown. Profiling relied on immunoSEQ multiplex PCR, and the TCRdb table lists in-frame clones only, not all of them. The table records 85,000 to 100,000 clones, 92% of them present only once. The sequenced sample was unstimulated CD8+ T cells sorted from spleen or lymph node cells, obtained before transplant. These receptors all come from a human donor who was the organ donor for an intestinal transplant. Each CDR3 is given with its conserved first and last residue. Each record gives: J gene, V gene, CDR3 protein.

J gene: TRBJ2-7; V gene: TRBV13; CDR3 protein: CASSLGGTIDEQYF
J gene: TRBJ2-7; V gene: TRBV2; CDR3 protein: CASSGTSGSYEQYF
J gene: TRBJ2-3; V gene: TRBV27; CDR3 protein: CASSLLAGTDTQYF
J gene: TRBJ1-1; V gene: TRBV6-1; CDR3 protein: CASGPGQNTEAFF
J gene: TRBJ2-3; V gene: TRBV28; CDR3 protein: CASSLDRVTDTQYF
J gene: TRBJ2-3; V gene: TRBV30; CDR3 protein: CAWSRGPEDTQYF
J gene: TRBJ2-1; V gene: TRBV5-1; CDR3 protein: CASSLGGAHRNEQFF
J gene: TRBJ1-4; V gene: TRBV11-2; CDR3 protein: CASSRGQPTNEKLFF
J gene: TRBJ2-1; V gene: TRBV13; CDR3 protein: CASSQTSGRPSSYNEQFF
J gene: TRBJ2-7; V gene: TRBV5-4; CDR3 protein: CASSPGQSSYEQYF
J gene: TRBJ2-1; V gene: TRBV10-2; CDR3 protein: CASTGTSGRAFNEQFF
J gene: TRBJ2-3; V gene: TRBV11-3; CDR3 protein: CASSLLGLAIDTQYF
J gene: TRBJ2-1; V gene: TRBV7-9; CDR3 protein: CASSPSSGVYNEQFF
J gene: TRBJ2-7; V gene: TRBV5-1; CDR3 protein: CASRSGTSRSEQYF
J gene: TRBJ1-1; V gene: TRBV29-1; CDR3 protein: CSVEGQNTEAFF
J gene: TRBJ1-4; V gene: TRBV5-4; CDR3 protein: CASSFGQGELFF
J gene: TRBJ2-2; V gene: TRBV6-4; CDR3 protein: CASSDNTWTPNTGELFF